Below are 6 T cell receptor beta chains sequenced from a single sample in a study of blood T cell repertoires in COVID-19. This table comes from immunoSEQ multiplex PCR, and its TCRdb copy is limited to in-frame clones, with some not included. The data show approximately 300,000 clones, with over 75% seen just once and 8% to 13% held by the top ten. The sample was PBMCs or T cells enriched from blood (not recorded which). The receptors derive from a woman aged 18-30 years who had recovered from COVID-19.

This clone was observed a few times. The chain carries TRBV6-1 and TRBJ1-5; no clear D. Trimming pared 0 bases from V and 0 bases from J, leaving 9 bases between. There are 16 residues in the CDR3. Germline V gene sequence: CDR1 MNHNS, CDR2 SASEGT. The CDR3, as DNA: TGTGCCAGCAGTGAAGCGTTTGTATATAGCAATCAGCCCCAGCATTTT. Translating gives CASSEAFVYSNQPQHF.

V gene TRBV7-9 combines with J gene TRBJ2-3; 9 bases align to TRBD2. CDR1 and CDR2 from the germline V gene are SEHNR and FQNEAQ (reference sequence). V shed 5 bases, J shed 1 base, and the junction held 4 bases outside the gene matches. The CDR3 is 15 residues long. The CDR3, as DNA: TGTGCCAGCAGCCTACGCGGGGGGGGCACAGATACGCAGTATTTT. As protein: CASSLRGGGTDTQYF.

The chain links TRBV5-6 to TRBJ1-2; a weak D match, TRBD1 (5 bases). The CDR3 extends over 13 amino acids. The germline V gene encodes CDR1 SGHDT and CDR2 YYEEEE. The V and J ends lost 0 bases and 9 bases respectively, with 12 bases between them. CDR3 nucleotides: TGTGCCAGCAGCTTGGCAGGGTCGTCAAGCTACACCTTC. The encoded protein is CASSLAGSSSYTF.

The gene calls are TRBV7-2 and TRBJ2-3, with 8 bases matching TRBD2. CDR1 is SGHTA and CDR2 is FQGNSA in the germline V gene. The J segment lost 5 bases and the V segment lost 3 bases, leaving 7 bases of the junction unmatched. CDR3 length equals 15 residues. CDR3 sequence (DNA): TGTGCCAGCAGCTTCTCCGGGACTAGAAGAGATACGCAGTATTTT. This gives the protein CASSFSGTRRDTQYF.

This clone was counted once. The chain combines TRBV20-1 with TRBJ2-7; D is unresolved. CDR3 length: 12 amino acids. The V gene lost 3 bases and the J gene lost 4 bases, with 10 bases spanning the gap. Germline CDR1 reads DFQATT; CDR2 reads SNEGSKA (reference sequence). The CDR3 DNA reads TGCAGTGCTAGTCCTAGTGGGTACGAGCAGTACTTC. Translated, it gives CSASPSGYEQYF.

DNA for the CDR3: TGTGCCAGCAGCTTAGCACTAGCGGGAGGGGCCAAAAACATTCAGTACTTC. Translating it yields CASSLALAGGAKNIQYF. The chain carries TRBV7-8 and TRBJ2-4; TRBD2 matches at 13 bases. This CDR3 comprises 17 residues. Germline V CDR1 and CDR2: SGHVS, FQNEAQ. Trimming removed 0 bases from V and 1 base from J; junction bases left unmatched: 0.